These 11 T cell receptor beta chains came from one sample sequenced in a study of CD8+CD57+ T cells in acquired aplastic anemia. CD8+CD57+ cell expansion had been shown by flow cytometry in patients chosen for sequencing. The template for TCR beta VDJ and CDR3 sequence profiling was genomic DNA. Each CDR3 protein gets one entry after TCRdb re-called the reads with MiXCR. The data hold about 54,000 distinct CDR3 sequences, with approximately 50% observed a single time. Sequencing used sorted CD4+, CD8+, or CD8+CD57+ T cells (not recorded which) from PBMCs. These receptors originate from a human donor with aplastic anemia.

DNA of the CDR3: TGTGCCAGCAGCCTACAAAACAATGAGCAGTTCTTC. Residues: CASSLQNNEQFF. This chain links TRBV9 with TRBJ2-1; no firm D call. Deletions cut 4 bases from V and 5 bases from J, with 7 bases between. The CDR3 extends over 12 amino acids. Germline loops: CDR1 SGDLS, CDR2 YYNGEE.

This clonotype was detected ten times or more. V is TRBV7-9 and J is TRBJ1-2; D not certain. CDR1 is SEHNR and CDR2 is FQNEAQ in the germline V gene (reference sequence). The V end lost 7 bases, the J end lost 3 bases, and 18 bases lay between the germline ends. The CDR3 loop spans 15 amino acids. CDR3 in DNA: TGTGCCAGCACCCCCGAGGTTCACTTGGACTATGGCTACACCTTC. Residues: CASTPEVHLDYGYTF.

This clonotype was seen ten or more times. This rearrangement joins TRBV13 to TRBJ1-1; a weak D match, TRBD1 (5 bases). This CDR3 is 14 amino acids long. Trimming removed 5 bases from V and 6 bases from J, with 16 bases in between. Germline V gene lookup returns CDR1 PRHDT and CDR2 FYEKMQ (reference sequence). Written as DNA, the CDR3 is TGTGCCAGCAGCGGATCGGACACTCGGGCTGAAGCTTTCTTT. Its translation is CASSGSDTRAEAFF. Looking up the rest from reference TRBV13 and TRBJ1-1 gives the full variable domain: AAGVIQSPRHLIKEKRETATLKCYPIPRHDTVYWYQQGPGQDPQFLISFYEKMQSDKGSIPDRFSAQQFSDYHSELNMSSLELGDSALYFCASSGSDTRAEAFFGQGTRLTVV.

The CDR3 reads CASSQVGGEGEKLFF. CDR3 coding DNA: TGTGCCAGCAGCCAAGTTGGAGGGGAGGGTGAAAAACTGTTTTTT. V and J are TRBV3-1 and TRBJ1-4; possibly TRBD1 for D (5 bases). This CDR3 has 15 residues. Trimming removed 1 base at V and 7 bases at J, with 13 bases between. Germline CDR1 LGHDT, CDR2 YNNKEL (reference sequence).

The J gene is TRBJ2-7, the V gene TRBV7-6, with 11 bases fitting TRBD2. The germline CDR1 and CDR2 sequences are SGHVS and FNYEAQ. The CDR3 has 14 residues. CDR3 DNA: TGTGCCAGCAGATTAGCGGGGGGGCGAAATGAGCAGTACGTC. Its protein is CASRLAGGRNEQYV.

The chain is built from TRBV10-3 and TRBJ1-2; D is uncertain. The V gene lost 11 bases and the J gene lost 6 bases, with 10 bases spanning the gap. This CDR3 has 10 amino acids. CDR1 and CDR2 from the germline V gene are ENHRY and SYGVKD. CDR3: CAVGQDGYTF. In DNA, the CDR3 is TGTGCCGTAGGGCAGGATGGCTACACCTTC.

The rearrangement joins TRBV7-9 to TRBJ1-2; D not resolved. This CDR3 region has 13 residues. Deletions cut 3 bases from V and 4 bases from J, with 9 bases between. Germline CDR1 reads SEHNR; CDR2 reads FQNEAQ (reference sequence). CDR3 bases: TGTGCCAGCAGCTTGCCGGGAACCTATGGCTACACCTTC. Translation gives CASSLPGTYGYTF.

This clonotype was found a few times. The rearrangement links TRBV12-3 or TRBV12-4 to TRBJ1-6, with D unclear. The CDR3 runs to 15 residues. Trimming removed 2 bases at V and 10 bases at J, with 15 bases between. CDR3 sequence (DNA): TGTGCCAGCAGTTTAAGGGCAGATTCTAACTCACCCCTCCACTTT. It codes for CASSLRADSNSPLHF.

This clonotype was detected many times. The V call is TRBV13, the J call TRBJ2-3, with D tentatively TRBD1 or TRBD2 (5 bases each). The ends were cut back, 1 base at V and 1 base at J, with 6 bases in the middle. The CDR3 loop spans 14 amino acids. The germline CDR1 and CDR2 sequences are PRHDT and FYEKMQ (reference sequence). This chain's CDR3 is CASSLAGRTDTQYF. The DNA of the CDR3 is TGTGCCAGCAGCTTAGCGGGGCGCACAGATACGCAGTATTTT.

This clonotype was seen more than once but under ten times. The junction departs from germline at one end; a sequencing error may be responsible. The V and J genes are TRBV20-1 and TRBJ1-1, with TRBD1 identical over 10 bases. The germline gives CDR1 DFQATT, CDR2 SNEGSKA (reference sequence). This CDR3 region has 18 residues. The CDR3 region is CSAGDPFRQGAKNTEAFF. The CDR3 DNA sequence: TGCAGTGCTGGAGATCCATTTCGACAGGGGGCGAAGAACACTGAAGCTTTCTTT.

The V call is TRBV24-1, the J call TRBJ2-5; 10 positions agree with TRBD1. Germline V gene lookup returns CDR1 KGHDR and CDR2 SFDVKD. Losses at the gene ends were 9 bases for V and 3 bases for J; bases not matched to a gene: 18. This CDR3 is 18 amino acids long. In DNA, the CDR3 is TGTGCCACCTCGGGGGCCCTATTTTACGGACAGGGGGAAGAGACCCAGTACTTC. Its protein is CATSGALFYGQGEETQYF.